The T cell receptor beta chain under discussion was sequenced for a study of shared clonotypes between healthy human individuals. Using immunoSEQ multiplex PCR, the repertoire was profiled, and TCRdb retains in-frame clones only, with some absent. Of around 940,000 clones listed, approximately 80% are singletons. This receptor was identified in a man in his late teens or twenties in good health. Sequenced material: memory CD4+ T cells sorted from blood. Indicated subset: CD45RA-negative fraction.

The CDR3 bases are TGTGCCAGCAGCTTAGTAGGGACTTCAGGGAAGAACACCGGGGAGCTGTTTTTT. Its translation: CASSLVGTSGKNTGELFF. The chain recombines TRBV11-2 with TRBJ2-2, with D possibly TRBD2 on 6 matching bases. V lost 1 base to trimming and J lost 1 base, with 16 bases between them. The CDR3 is 18 residues long. Germline lookup yields CDR1 SGHAT and CDR2 FQNNGV.